This T cell receptor beta chain was identified in a study of blood T cells in healthy people across ages. General observations from the study: Among long-lived donors, naive CD4+ cells were more numerous and diversity higher than in aged donors.

A J-beta primer mix and a sample-barcoded 5' primer were used in a second PCR of roughly 6 to 12 cycles. A template-switch adaptor with 12 random nucleotides tagged each cDNA molecule. In TCRdb, the 5' RACE reads were re-called with MiXCR into one record per CDR3 protein. The table lists about 1,500,000 distinct CDR3 sequences, approximately 42% of them singletons. This clonotype was counted between two and nine times. Its antigen remains unidentified. Per the germline V gene, CDR1 is SGHTA and CDR2 is FQGNSA. The CDR3 length is 16 residues. The V and J ends lost 5 bases and 6 bases, in that order; junction bases with no gene match: 6.

This TCR derives from a woman younger than 30 in good health. V is TRBV7-2 and J is TRBJ2-1, with 14 bases matching TRBD2. Sequencing used blood. CDR3 in DNA: TGTGCCAGCAGCCCTGGGGGACTAGCGGGGGTCAATGAGCAGTTCTTC. Its protein is CASSPGGLAGVNEQFF.